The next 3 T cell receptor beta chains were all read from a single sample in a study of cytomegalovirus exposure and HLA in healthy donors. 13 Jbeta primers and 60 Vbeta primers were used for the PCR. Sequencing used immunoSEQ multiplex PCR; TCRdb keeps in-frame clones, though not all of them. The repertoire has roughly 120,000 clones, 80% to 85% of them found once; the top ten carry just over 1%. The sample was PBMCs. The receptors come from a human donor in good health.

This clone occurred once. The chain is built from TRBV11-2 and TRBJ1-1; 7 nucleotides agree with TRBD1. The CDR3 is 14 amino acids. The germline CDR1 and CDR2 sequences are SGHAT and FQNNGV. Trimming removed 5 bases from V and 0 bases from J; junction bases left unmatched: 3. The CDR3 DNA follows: TGTGCCAGCAGCGAGGGACAGCTGAACACTGAAGCTTTCTTT. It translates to CASSEGQLNTEAFF. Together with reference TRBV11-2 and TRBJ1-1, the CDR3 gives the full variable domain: EAGVAQSPRYKIIEKRQSVAFWCNPISGHATLYWYQQILGQGPKLLIQFQNNGVVDDSQLPKDRFSAERLKGVDSTLKIQPAKLEDSAVYLCASSEGQLNTEAFFGQGTRLTVV.

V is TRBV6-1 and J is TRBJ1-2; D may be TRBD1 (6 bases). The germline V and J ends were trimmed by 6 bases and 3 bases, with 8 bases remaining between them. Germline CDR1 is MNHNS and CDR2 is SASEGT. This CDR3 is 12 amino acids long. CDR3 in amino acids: CASSAGDYGYTF. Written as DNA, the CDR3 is TGTGCCAGCAGCGCAGGGGACTATGGCTACACCTTC.

The CDR3 region is CASRPGAGGRTDTQYF. The CDR3 bases are TGTGCCAGCAGACCAGGGGCGGGGGGCCGCACAGATACGCAGTATTTT. The chain links TRBV27 to TRBJ2-3, with 8 positions matching TRBD2. The ends lost 6 bases at V and 1 base at J; junction bases unmatched: 9. Germline lookup yields CDR1 MNHEY and CDR2 SMNVEV (reference sequence). This CDR3 spans 16 amino acids.